This paragraph covers one TCR beta chain sequence. Its target is unknown. This sample is drawn from a study of CD8 T cells in Susac syndrome. The study, taken as a whole, reports: TCR sequencing and HLA analysis covered a relatively small number of individuals.

Germline V gene data show CDR1 as DFQATT and CDR2 as SNEGSKA (reference sequence). The junction had 17 bases not matched to a gene; V was cut back by 5 bases and J by 5 bases. The CDR3 loop spans 19 amino acids. Sequencing targeted TCR beta in T cells from blood (CD8+ and CD4+). TEMRA cells were FACS-enriched, with CD8+ and CD4+ T cells isolated negatively. Random hexamers were used to reverse transcribe roughly 0.5 to 1 ug of RNA. An immunoSEQ multiplex PCR generated amplified TCR beta CDR3 products spanning 54 Vbeta and 13 Jbeta. Each CDR3 protein gets one entry after TCRdb re-called the immunoSEQ multiplex PCR reads with MiXCR. The sample contains more than 150,000 distinct CDR3 sequences, just under 97% of which appear only once.

Sequenced material: CD8+ T cells from PBMCs. The sequence came from a human donor with multiple sclerosis. The rearrangement joins TRBV20-1 to TRBJ2-1, with 14 positions matching TRBD2. This CDR3 reads CSAPGLAGGTAQFHNEQFF. The CDR3 nucleotides are TGCAGTGCTCCAGGACTAGCGGGGGGTACCGCTCAGTTTCACAATGAGCAGTTCTTC.